The 17 T cell receptor beta chains below all came from one sample that was sequenced in a study of T-cell memory formation after mild COVID-19. TCRdb used MiXCR to reprocess the 5' RACE reads, holding one entry per CDR3 protein. The sample carries a few hundred thousand distinct CDR3 sequences, over 15% recorded once. The material sequenced was PBMCs or a T cell subset sorted from them (not recorded which). Source of these receptors: a man aged 18 to 35 who had mild COVID-19 (a few samples of this study predate the infection). Cell type and time point are not known.

This clonotype was found many times. The chain has TRBV6-5 and TRBJ1-2; possible D gene TRBD1, 6 bases. Looked up from germline, CDR1 is MNHEY and CDR2 is SVGAGI. The CDR3 totals 11 residues. V dropped 6 bases and J dropped 7 bases, with 9 bases sitting between them. DNA for the CDR3: TGTGCCAGCAGCCCGGGGGCTGGCTACACCTTC. Its translation: CASSPGAGYTF.

The chain links TRBV5-1 to TRBJ1-1, with a tentative D call TRBD1 (5 bases). Germline V gene sequence: CDR1 SGHRS, CDR2 YFSETQ. The CDR3 extends over 15 amino acids. Between the trimmed V and J ends, which lost 4 bases and 1 base, there was a span of 14 bases. CDR3 DNA: TGCGCCAGCAGCGAACTGGGGGTCTCGAACACTGAAGCTTTCTTT. Its protein product is CASSELGVSNTEAFF.

This chain links TRBV7-2 with TRBJ2-2; D is unclear. Germline V lookup: CDR1 SGHTA, CDR2 FQGNSA. CDR3 length equals 12 residues. Trimming took 7 bases from V and 6 from J, leaving 9 bases between them. The CDR3 DNA reads as TGTGCCAGCACCTTGCGGTCCGGGGAGCTGTTTTTT. It codes for CASTLRSGELFF. Filled out from reference TRBV7-2 and TRBJ2-2, the complete variable domain reads GAGVSQSPSNKVTEKGKDVELRCDPISGHTALYWYRQSLGQGLEFLIYFQGNSAPDKSGLPSDRFSAERTGGSVSTLTIQRTQQEDSAVYLCASTLRSGELFFGEGSRLTVL.

There are a few counts of this clonotype. The gene calls are TRBV7-9 and TRBJ1-1; TRBD1 is a possible D gene (5 bases). The CDR3 loop spans 14 amino acids. The ends were cut back, 0 bases at V and 2 bases at J, with 7 bases in the middle. Germline V gives CDR1 SEHNR, CDR2 FQNEAQ (reference sequence). CDR3 residues: CASSLARTNTEAFF. The CDR3, as DNA: TGTGCCAGCAGCTTAGCGAGGACAAACACTGAAGCTTTCTTT.

This sequence joins TRBV2 and TRBJ2-5, with a possible D match to TRBD2 (5 bases). The CDR3 sequence is 15 residues long. Germline assignment: CDR1 SNHLY and CDR2 FYNNEI. With 1 base removed from V and 5 bases from J, the gap between germline ends came to 14 bases. DNA for the CDR3: TGTGCCAGCAGTGAAGTAGGAGGTCGGTGGGAGACCCAGTACTTC. As protein: CASSEVGGRWETQYF.

The CDR3 protein is CASSLLGGTHNTEAFF. CDR3 sequence (DNA): TGCGCCAGCAGCTTGTTGGGGGGGACTCATAACACTGAAGCTTTCTTT. The V call is TRBV5-1, the J call TRBJ1-1; D might be TRBD1 (5 bases). V was pared by 1 base and J by 2 bases, with 15 bases between. Per the germline V gene, CDR1 is SGHRS and CDR2 is YFSETQ. This CDR3 contains 16 residues. The full variable domain, in which reference TRBV5-1 and TRBJ1-1 provide the parts outside the CDR3, is KAGVTQTPRYLIKTRGQQVTLSCSPISGHRSVSWYQQTPGQGLQFLFEYFSETQRNKGNFPGRFSGRQFSNSRSEMNVSTLELGDSALYLCASSLLGGTHNTEAFFGQGTRLTVV.

This clonotype turned up a few times. This rearrangement joins TRBV6-6 to TRBJ2-1; D remains ambiguous. Germline-derived CDR1 and CDR2 are MNHNY and SVGAGI (reference sequence). V dropped 7 bases and J dropped 0 bases, with 7 bases sitting between them. This CDR3 is 13 amino acids long. The CDR3 nucleotides are TGTGCCAGCAAACAGACCTCCTACAATGAGCAGTTCTTC. It codes for CASKQTSYNEQFF.

The table lists this clonotype with many counts. The chain couples TRBV6-5 to TRBJ2-7, with a tentative D call TRBD2 (6 bases). The CDR3 totals 14 residues. Trimming left V 0 bases short and J 0 bases short, with 6 bases between. Germline CDR1 MNHEY, CDR2 SVGAGI. The CDR3 sequence is CASSYSRGSYEQYF. In DNA form, the CDR3 reads TGTGCCAGCAGTTACTCGCGGGGCTCCTACGAGCAGTACTTC.

This clonotype has a handful of counts. The chain carries TRBV9 and TRBJ2-7; D gene unclear. This CDR3 has 13 residues. V gave up 3 bases and J gave up 3 bases, with 10 bases separating them. Germline assignment: CDR1 SGDLS and CDR2 YYNGEE. The CDR3 spells CASSEIDGYEQYF. In nucleotides, the CDR3 is TGTGCCAGCAGCGAGATTGATGGCTACGAGCAGTACTTC.

This rearrangement joins TRBV29-1 to TRBJ1-2, with D unclear. The CDR3 runs to 11 residues. CDR1 is SQVTM and CDR2 is ANQGSEA in the germline V gene. V was clipped by 5 bases and J by 5 bases, with 9 bases between them. CDR3 region: CSVRAGYGYTF. The CDR3 DNA is TGCAGCGTTCGGGCCGGGTATGGCTACACCTTC.

The table lists this clonotype with a few counts. The CDR3 nucleotides are TGTGCCAGCAGCGCCACCCCCGCGGCTAAGGGAAACACCATATATTTT. It translates to CASSATPAAKGNTIYF. J is TRBJ1-3 and V is TRBV28; D call uncertain. This CDR3 is 16 amino acids long. V lost 6 bases, J lost 4 bases, and 19 bases lay in between. Germline V gene sequence: CDR1 MDHEN, CDR2 SYDVKM.

This clonotype came up a few times. This chain connects TRBV29-1 to TRBJ2-3, with TRBD1 as a possible D gene (5 bases). V lost 0 bases to trimming and J lost 6 bases, with 13 bases between them. The CDR3 loop spans 14 amino acids. Germline values: CDR1 SQVTM, CDR2 ANQGSEA. The CDR3 nucleotides read TGCAGCGTTGAAGATGCGACAGCATGGGATACGCAGTATTTT. Amino acid sequence: CSVEDATAWDTQYF.

The chain has TRBV20-1 and TRBJ2-1; 7 bases map to TRBD2. CDR1 DFQATT and CDR2 SNEGSKA come from the germline V gene (reference sequence). The CDR3 is 16 amino acids. V trimming: 4 bases; J trimming: 0 bases; junction bases outside the gene matches: 9. This chain's CDR3 is CSATPSGGGSYNEQFF. For the CDR3, the DNA is TGCAGTGCTACACCCTCAGGCGGGGGCTCCTACAATGAGCAGTTCTTC.

V usage is TRBV20-1 and J usage is TRBJ2-3; D is possibly TRBD2 (5 bases). V was shortened by 5 bases and J by 1 base, with 13 bases between the two germline ends. Germline-derived CDR1 and CDR2 are DFQATT and SNEGSKA (reference sequence). This CDR3 is 14 amino acids long. CDR3 loop: CSASGLAGTDTQYF. CDR3 sequence (DNA): TGCAGTGCTTCCGGGCTAGCTGGCACAGATACGCAGTATTTT.

The CDR3 sequence: CAGESQETQYF. CDR3 nucleotides: TGTGCGGGGGAGAGCCAAGAGACCCAGTACTTC. The V gene is TRBV7-9, the J gene TRBJ2-5; D is possibly TRBD1 or TRBD2 (5 bases each). The CDR3 loop spans 11 amino acids. Germline V lookup: CDR1 SEHNR, CDR2 FQNEAQ (reference sequence).

This clonotype was counted between two and nine times. The genes are TRBV6-2 or TRBV6-3 and TRBJ2-2; 7 bases fit TRBD1. This CDR3 is built from 13 residues. Germline V gene data show CDR1 as MNHEY and CDR2 as SVGEGT. The J segment lost 9 bases and the V segment lost 4 bases, leaving 5 bases of the junction unmatched. CDR3 sequence: CASSSDRVRELFF. In nucleotides, the CDR3 is TGTGCCAGCAGTTCCGACAGGGTCCGGGAGCTGTTTTTT.

CDR3 sequence: CASSLGWTENTEAFF. DNA of the CDR3: TGTGCCAGCAGCTTAGGGTGGACAGAGAACACTGAAGCTTTCTTT. J is TRBJ1-1 and V is TRBV7-9; maybe TRBD1 (6 bases). Trimming took 1 base from V and 1 from J, leaving 10 bases between them. The CDR3 covers 15 residues. Germline V gene lookup returns CDR1 SEHNR and CDR2 FQNEAQ (reference sequence).